The 10 T cell receptor beta chains reported below all come from one sample, sequenced in a study of shared T cell receptors in the human thymus. Profiling relied on immunoSEQ multiplex PCR, and the TCRdb table lists in-frame clones only, not all of them. Of 630,000 or so clones in the sample, about 89% were seen once. This same sample was also part of a study on human thymus T cells.

The source material was thymocytes. All receptors come from a boy under two years old with a congenital heart defect.

This chain links TRBV7-6 with TRBJ2-5; 9 bases match TRBD1. Germline V gives CDR1 SGHVS, CDR2 FNYEAQ. Unmatched junction bases numbered 8, after V lost 7 bases and J lost 5 bases. The CDR3 covers 14 residues. CDR3 in amino acids: CASKSWTGVETQYF. DNA for the CDR3: TGTGCCAGCAAGAGCTGGACAGGGGTTGAGACCCAGTACTTC.

This chain links TRBV5-6 with TRBJ2-3, with TRBD1 matching 7 bases. This CDR3 is built from 15 residues. Trimming cost V 1 base and J 5 bases; bases outside gene matches: 7. Per the germline V gene, CDR1 is SGHDT and CDR2 is YYEEEE. As DNA, the CDR3 is TGTGCCAGCAGCTTGAGGGGGCGCAGGGTAGATACGCAGTATTTT. It specifies CASSLRGRRVDTQYF.

The V call is TRBV5-4, the J call TRBJ1-2; 8 nucleotides agree with TRBD1. Germline CDR1 reads SGHNT; CDR2 reads YYREEE (reference sequence). After removal of 4 bases from V and 5 bases from J, the junction contained 4 bases not matched to a gene. This CDR3 has 13 residues. CDR3 amino acids: CASSAGTGYGYTF. CDR3 DNA sequence: TGTGCCAGCAGCGCTGGGACAGGTTATGGCTACACCTTC.

V usage is TRBV6-1 and J usage is TRBJ1-2; TRBD1 is a possible D gene (6 bases). The germline V gene encodes CDR1 MNHNS and CDR2 SASEGT. Trimming cost V 2 bases and J 8 bases, with 9 bases left between them. The CDR3 spans 12 residues. This CDR3 is CASSESGGGYTF. CDR3 nucleotide sequence: TGTGCCAGCAGTGAATCGGGGGGCGGCTACACCTTC.

J is TRBJ1-3 and V is TRBV13, with D unclear. The CDR3 extends over 17 amino acids. Trimming left V 1 base short and J 4 bases short, with 17 bases between. CDR1 and CDR2 from the germline V gene are PRHDT and FYEKMQ (reference sequence). The CDR3 is CASSLVAGGPWGNTIYF. For the CDR3, the DNA is TGTGCCAGCAGCTTAGTTGCCGGTGGTCCGTGGGGAAACACCATATATTTT. The full variable domain, its missing parts supplied by reference TRBV13 and TRBJ1-3, is AAGVIQSPRHLIKEKRETATLKCYPIPRHDTVYWYQQGPGQDPQFLISFYEKMQSDKGSIPDRFSAQQFSDYHSELNMSSLELGDSALYFCASSLVAGGPWGNTIYFGEGSWLTVV.

The chain carries TRBV5-6 and TRBJ2-3; 7 positions match TRBD2. CDR1 and CDR2 (germline): SGHDT, YYEEEE. The CDR3 runs 14 residues. V shed 4 bases and J 3 bases; nucleotides not matched to a gene: 5. The chain's CDR3 is CASSLSGYTDTQYF. CDR3 in DNA: TGTGCCAGCAGCCTTAGCGGGTATACAGATACGCAGTATTTT.

This chain connects TRBV14 to TRBJ1-6; D is uncertain. This CDR3 spans 14 amino acids. The V gene lost 3 bases and the J gene lost 9 bases, with 12 bases spanning the gap. Germline CDR1 is SGHDN and CDR2 is FVKESK. The CDR3 region is CASSHGQLSSPLHF. In nucleotides, the CDR3 is TGTGCCAGCAGCCATGGCCAGTTATCTTCACCCCTCCACTTT. Filled out from reference TRBV14 and TRBJ1-6, the complete variable domain reads EAGVTQFPSHSVIEKGQTVTLRCDPISGHDNLYWYRRVMGKEIKFLLHFVKESKQDESGMPNNRFLAERTGGTYSTLKVQPAELEDSGVYFCASSHGQLSSPLHFGNGTRLTVT.

The chain combines TRBV7-9 with TRBJ1-1; the D gene is possibly TRBD1 (5 bases). The CDR3 runs to 17 residues. Per germline, CDR1 SEHNR and CDR2 FQNEAQ (reference sequence). Trimming cost V 0 bases and J 1 base, with 15 bases left between them. The CDR3, as DNA: TGTGCCAGCAGCTTAGCTTTTTTCGGGGGGAGGAACACTGAAGCTTTCTTT. It specifies CASSLAFFGGRNTEAFF.

The chain has TRBV14 and TRBJ2-2; tentative D call: TRBD2 (5 bases). CDR3 length: 14 residues. V lost 2 bases to trimming and J lost 6 bases, with 10 bases between them. Germline loops: CDR1 SGHDN, CDR2 FVKESK. The chain's CDR3 is CASSQSGVAGELFF. Here the CDR3 DNA reads TGTGCCAGCAGCCAATCCGGGGTGGCCGGGGAGCTGTTTTTT.

This chain joins TRBV27 and TRBJ2-7; 9 bases align to TRBD1. The CDR3 is made up of 15 amino acids. In germline, CDR1 is MNHEY, CDR2 SMNVEV (reference sequence). V gave up 3 bases and J gave up 3 bases; unmatched junction bases: 6. CDR3 sequence reads: CASSFRGQGYYEQYF. CDR3 in DNA: TGTGCCAGCAGTTTTCGGGGACAGGGATACTACGAGCAGTACTTC.